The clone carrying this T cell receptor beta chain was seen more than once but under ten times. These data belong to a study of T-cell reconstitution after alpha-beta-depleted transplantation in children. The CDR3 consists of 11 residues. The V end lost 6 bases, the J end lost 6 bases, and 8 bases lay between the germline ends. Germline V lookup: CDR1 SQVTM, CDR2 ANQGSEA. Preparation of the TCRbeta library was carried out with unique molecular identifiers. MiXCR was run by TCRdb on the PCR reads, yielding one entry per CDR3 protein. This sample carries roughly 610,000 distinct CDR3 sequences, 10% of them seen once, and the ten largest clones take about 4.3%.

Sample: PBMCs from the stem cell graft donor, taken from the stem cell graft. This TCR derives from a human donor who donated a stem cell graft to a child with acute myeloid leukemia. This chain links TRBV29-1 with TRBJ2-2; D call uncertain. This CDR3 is CSVHNSGELFF. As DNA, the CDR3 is TGCAGCGTCCATAATTCCGGGGAGCTGTTTTTT.